This T cell receptor (beta chain) was recorded in a study of cytomegalovirus exposure and HLA in healthy donors. Overall study: Among the roughly 400 genotyped donors, 65% to 85% were placed in the Caucasian-associated ancestry cluster.

The PCR had 60 Vbeta and 13 Jbeta primers. Profiled with immunoSEQ multiplex PCR; TCRdb holds only in-frame clones, not every one. The sample lists approximately 130,000 clones, around 77% occurring once. The CDR3 extends over 12 amino acids. Deletions cut 4 bases from V and 4 bases from J, with 10 bases between. Germline CDR1 and CDR2: SQVTM and ANQGSEA. Study findings and constraints: The authors later linked a missense DCLRE1C variant to TCR beta V- and J-gene trimming. According to reports, the classifier identified cytomegalovirus status with high specificity and sensitivity. Listed as cytomegalovirus-associated were 150 or so TCR beta chains.

This clone was observed a few times. Its cognate antigen is unknown. This receptor was identified in a middle-aged man in good health and CMV-seronegative. The sequencing input was PBMCs. The rearrangement links TRBV29-1 to TRBJ1-2; D gene unclear. CDR3 loop: CSVGNSFYGYTF. The CDR3 nucleotides read TGCAGCGTTGGGAACAGCTTCTATGGCTACACCTTC.